This TCR beta chain was profiled in a study of T-cell memory formation after mild COVID-19. This clonotype was recorded a few times. Its matching antigen is unknown. Germline CDR1 reads LNHNV; CDR2 reads YYDKDF (reference sequence). The CDR3 runs 17 residues. Trimming left V 1 base short and J 2 bases short, with 15 bases between. TCRdb processed the 5' RACE reads anew with MiXCR; each CDR3 protein has one entry. The table has about 200,000 distinct CDR3 sequences, more than 8% seen once. Overall study results and limits: For contracting clones, CD4+ ones sat mainly in CM and EM, CD8+ in EMRA.

The chain combines TRBV15 with TRBJ1-5, with D possibly being TRBD1 (5 bases). Input material: PBMCs or a T cell subset sorted from them (not recorded which). This TCR was recovered from a man between 18 and 35 years old who had mild COVID-19 (a few samples of this study predate the infection). Cell type and time point are not known. This CDR3 is CATSRVRLVRGNQPQHF. In DNA, the CDR3 is TGTGCCACCAGCAGAGTTAGGCTAGTCAGGGGCAATCAGCCCCAGCATTTT.